Listed below are T cell receptor beta chains from one sample, sequenced in a study of CD8 T cells in ankylosing spondylitis. TCRdb called the 5' RACE reads again in MiXCR, with one record for every CDR3 protein. The table lists 150,000 to 200,000 distinct CDR3 sequences, around a tenth of them singletons. Sequenced sample: blood, either unsorted or a sorted T cell fraction (not recorded which). All receptors come from a female donor with ankylosing spondylitis or in good health (not recorded which). CDR3s include the opening cysteine and the closing phenylalanine or tryptophan. The order of the fields is D gene, clone size, CDR3 length, J gene, V gene, CDR3 protein, CDR3 DNA. A D gene is named only where the DNA matches it firmly. Only some rows state a clone size, as once, few, many or a class for expanded clones.

d_gene: -; abundance: -; len: 16; j_gene: TRBJ2-6; v_gene: TRBV5-6; CDR3aa: CASSPRTSSGANVLTF; CDR3nt: TGTGCCAGCAGCCCGCGGACAAGCTCTGGGGCCAACGTCCTGACTTTC
d_gene: TRBD2; abundance: -; len: 18; j_gene: TRBJ2-3; v_gene: TRBV24-1; CDR3aa: CATSDTSGRDGSTDTQYF; CDR3nt: TGTGCCACCAGTGATACTAGCGGGAGAGACGGGAGCACAGATACGCAGTATTTT
d_gene: -; abundance: many; len: 15; j_gene: TRBJ2-1; v_gene: TRBV6-1; CDR3aa: CASRIGISGLGEQFF; CDR3nt: TGTGCCAGCAGAATAGGGATTTCGGGTTTGGGTGAGCAGTTCTTC
d_gene: TRBD2; abundance: -; len: 14; j_gene: TRBJ2-7; v_gene: TRBV6-2/TRBV6-3; CDR3aa: CASSTGRGAYEQYF; CDR3nt: TGTGCCAGCAGTACCGGGAGGGGTGCGTACGAGCAGTACTTC
d_gene: -; abundance: -; len: 14; j_gene: TRBJ2-7; v_gene: TRBV27; CDR3aa: CASSLSPGNYEQYF; CDR3nt: TGTGCCAGCAGTTTATCCCCAGGGAACTACGAGCAGTACTTC
d_gene: -; abundance: many; len: 15; j_gene: TRBJ2-1; v_gene: TRBV13; CDR3aa: CASSLTQSSYNEQFF; CDR3nt: TGTGCCAGCAGCCTAACGCAGAGCTCCTACAATGAGCAGTTCTTC
d_gene: TRBD2; abundance: -; len: 16; j_gene: TRBJ2-3; v_gene: TRBV27; CDR3aa: CASSRGVPFPTDTQYF; CDR3nt: TGTGCCAGCAGCCGGGGGGTGCCCTTTCCCACAGATACGCAGTATTTT
d_gene: TRBD1; abundance: few; len: 15; j_gene: TRBJ2-1; v_gene: TRBV4-1; CDR3aa: CASSPTGGLSDEQFF; CDR3nt: TGCGCCAGCAGCCCGACAGGGGGTTTGAGTGATGAGCAGTTCTTC
d_gene: -; abundance: many; len: 15; j_gene: TRBJ2-3; v_gene: TRBV27; CDR3aa: CASSRRGLGTDTQYF; CDR3nt: TGTGCCAGCAGCCGCAGGGGATTGGGCACAGATACGCAGTATTTT
d_gene: -; abundance: -; len: 12; j_gene: TRBJ1-5; v_gene: TRBV10-2; CDR3aa: CASSGRVEPQHF; CDR3nt: TGCGCCAGCAGTGGGAGGGTAGAGCCCCAGCATTTT
d_gene: -; abundance: few; len: 13; j_gene: TRBJ1-1; v_gene: TRBV28; CDR3aa: CASTDTGPNEAFF; CDR3nt: TGTGCCAGCACCGACACAGGCCCCAATGAAGCTTTCTTT
d_gene: -; abundance: many; len: 12; j_gene: TRBJ2-1; v_gene: TRBV14; CDR3aa: CASSHSYNEQFF; CDR3nt: TGTGCCAGCAGCCATAGTTACAATGAGCAGTTCTTC
d_gene: TRBD2; abundance: few; len: 15; j_gene: TRBJ2-3; v_gene: TRBV19; CDR3aa: CASSLAGESTDTQYF; CDR3nt: TGTGCCAGTAGTTTAGCGGGAGAGTCCACAGATACGCAGTATTTT
d_gene: -; abundance: many; len: 13; j_gene: TRBJ2-2; v_gene: TRBV14; CDR3aa: CASSQYRAGELFF; CDR3nt: TGTGCCAGCAGCCAATACCGGGCCGGGGAGCTGTTTTTT
d_gene: -; abundance: few; len: 12; j_gene: TRBJ2-7; v_gene: TRBV10-2; CDR3aa: CASSEGGVEQYF; CDR3nt: TGCGCCAGCAGTGAAGGGGGGGTCGAGCAGTACTTC
d_gene: -; abundance: -; len: 14; j_gene: TRBJ2-7; v_gene: TRBV19; CDR3aa: CASSIKTRLGEQYF; CDR3nt: TGTGCCAGTAGTATTAAGACTAGGCTCGGCGAGCAGTACTTC
d_gene: -; abundance: few; len: 13; j_gene: TRBJ2-2; v_gene: TRBV9; CDR3aa: CATRRGGTGELFF; CDR3nt: TGTGCCACCCGACGGGGAGGCACCGGGGAGCTGTTTTTT
d_gene: TRBD2; abundance: many; len: 15; j_gene: TRBJ2-3; v_gene: TRBV20-1; CDR3aa: CSARDLAESTDTQYF; CDR3nt: TGCAGTGCTAGAGATCTAGCGGAGAGCACAGATACGCAGTATTTT
d_gene: TRBD1; abundance: -; len: 14; j_gene: TRBJ2-7; v_gene: TRBV5-1; CDR3aa: CASSFTGDVSEQYF; CDR3nt: TGCGCCAGCAGCTTCACAGGGGACGTAAGCGAGCAGTACTTC
d_gene: TRBD2; abundance: -; len: 14; j_gene: TRBJ2-2; v_gene: TRBV10-2; CDR3aa: CASRLAVNTGELFF; CDR3nt: TGCGCCAGCAGACTAGCGGTTAACACCGGGGAGCTGTTTTTT
d_gene: -; abundance: few; len: 17; j_gene: TRBJ1-3; v_gene: TRBV7-9; CDR3aa: CASSLRSGKPPGNTIYF; CDR3nt: TGTGCCAGCAGCTTGCGCTCAGGGAAACCCCCTGGAAACACCATATATTTT
d_gene: -; abundance: once; len: 13; j_gene: TRBJ2-5; v_gene: TRBV18; CDR3aa: CASSPPDPETQYF; CDR3nt: TGTGCCAGCTCACCACCGGATCCGGAGACCCAGTACTTC
d_gene: TRBD2; abundance: many; len: 15; j_gene: TRBJ2-1; v_gene: TRBV29-1; CDR3aa: CSVNPPSGRWDEQFF; CDR3nt: TGCAGCGTTAATCCCCCTAGCGGGAGGTGGGATGAGCAGTTCTTC
d_gene: -; abundance: many; len: 11; j_gene: TRBJ2-3; v_gene: TRBV24-1; CDR3aa: CATSDLDTQYF; CDR3nt: TGTGCCACCAGTGATTTGGATACGCAGTATTTT
d_gene: -; abundance: many; len: 12; j_gene: TRBJ1-1; v_gene: TRBV6-5; CDR3aa: CASSRGQTEAFF; CDR3nt: TGTGCCAGCTCCAGAGGGCAGACTGAAGCTTTCTTT
d_gene: -; abundance: few; len: 14; j_gene: TRBJ1-6; v_gene: TRBV9; CDR3aa: CASSVGTGSRPLHF; CDR3nt: TGTGCCAGCAGCGTAGGGACGGGGAGTCGACCCCTCCACTTT